What follows are 21 T cell receptor beta chains derived from one specimen sequenced in a study of tissue T cells after allogeneic stem cell transplantation. Time point here: mouse harvest day 14 after allogeneic transplant. The graft held 10^6 splenic CD5+ T cells and 10^7 T-cell-depleted bone marrow cells. TCRdb's copy holds only in-frame clones and misses some; the assay was immunoSEQ multiplex PCR. There are more than 3,000 clones in the sample; approximately 45% occur only once, and around a quarter lies in the top ten. The sequencing input was gut tissue. The receptors stem from a female BALB/c mouse given C57BL/6 T cells with graft-versus-host disease after an allogeneic hematopoietic cell transplant.

About this clone itself: Genes and germline come from the mouse. The read comes to an end 1 residue before the CDR3 does, leaving the germline J gene to fill in the end. The chain employs TRBV26 and TRBJ2-7; no reliable D call. CDR1 and CDR2 (germline): KGHPV, FQNQEV (reference sequence). V shed 2 bases and J shed 5 bases, with 4 bases lying between them. The CDR3 covers 11 residues. Incomplete CDR3 DNA: TGTGCCAGCAGTCTGATACATGAACAGTAC. Protein sequence: CASSLIHEQY. The complete CDR3 protein is CASSLIHEQYF.

On this clone: Germline and genes here are mouse. The DNA ends 1 residue before the CDR3 does, and the rest of the CDR3 is filled in from the germline J gene. The chain has TRBV13-2 and TRBJ2-4, with 8 bases identical to TRBD1. The CDR3 is made up of 17 amino acids. The ends lost 0 bases at V and 0 bases at J; junction bases unmatched: 6. Germline CDR1 reads NNHNN; CDR2 reads SYGAGS (reference sequence). CDR3 bases read: TGTGCCAGCGGTGATGCAGGCAGGGGGCCTAGTCAAAACACCTTGTAC. This translates into CASGDAGRGPSQNTLY. From start to end, the CDR3 is CASGDAGRGPSQNTLYF.

With respect to this clone: These gene names are mouse names. The read gets to within 1 residue of the CDR3 end, and the germline J gene fills in the rest. The chain couples TRBV3 to TRBJ1-4, with D perhaps TRBD1 (5 bases). Germline V gene sequence: CDR1 SNHLY, CDR2 FYNGKV (reference sequence). V gave up 5 bases and J gave up 7 bases, with 11 bases separating them. The CDR3 loop spans 13 amino acids. CDR3 bases read: TGTGCCAGCAGCCCCTCGGGGGGCGAAAGATTATTT. Translating gives CASSPSGGERLF. The full CDR3 is CASSPSGGERLFF.

Comment on this clone: The genes and germline here are from mouse. The CDR3 extends 1 residue past the end of the read, so its final part is completed from the germline J gene. The genes are TRBV15 and TRBJ2-7; D may be TRBD1 or TRBD2 (5 bases each). With 3 bases removed from V and 5 bases from J, the gap between germline ends came to 11 bases. This CDR3 has 13 amino acids. Germline CDR1 is SGHND and CDR2 is FRSKSL. The CDR3 bases that were read are TGTGCCAGCAGTTTTGGCAGGGACCATGAACAGTAC. This encodes CASSFGRDHEQY. The CDR3 in full is CASSFGRDHEQYF.

A note on this clone: These gene names are mouse names. The covered CDR3 bases are TGTGCCAGCTCTCTCGGCCCTTATGAACAGTAC. Residues: CASSLGPYEQY. In full, the CDR3 is CASSLGPYEQYF. The chain carries TRBV12-1 and TRBJ2-7; no firm D call. The read falls 1 residue short of the CDR3 end, and the missing part is taken from the germline J gene. Trimming took 0 bases from V and 4 from J, leaving 6 bases between them. Per the germline V gene, CDR1 is SGHSN and CDR2 is HYEKVE. This CDR3 region has 12 residues.

This clone was seen a single time. The genes and germline here are from mouse. The read terminates 1 residue ahead of where the CDR3 ends, so the germline J gene completes it. The V and J genes are TRBV17 and TRBJ2-5, with D perhaps TRBD1 (5 bases). The length of the CDR3 is 14 residues. Germline CDR1 and CDR2: MNHDT and YYDKIL. V gave up 0 bases and J gave up 6 bases, with 10 bases separating them. The CDR3 reads CASSRDRAGDTQYF. The covered CDR3 bases are TGTGCTAGCAGTAGAGATAGGGCAGGGGACACCCAGTAC.

Relative to its sample, this clone is large. All gene names here are mouse names. The CDR3 extends 1 residue past the end of the read, so its final part is completed from the germline J gene. The rearrangement links TRBV4 to TRBJ2-1; D is uncertain. This CDR3 region has 13 residues. Germline CDR1 and CDR2: LGHDT and YNNKQL (reference sequence). Trimming pared 4 bases from V and 1 base from J, leaving 5 bases between. CDR3 DNA, as far as it was read: TGTGCCAGCAGCTTGGTAAACTATGCTGAGCAGTTC. Its protein product is CASSLVNYAEQF. The complete CDR3 reads CASSLVNYAEQFF.

This clone came up a few times. Gene names are mouse gene names. The read ends 1 residue before the CDR3 terminus; that terminus is restored from the germline J gene. V gene TRBV12-1 combines with J gene TRBJ1-3, with 7 bases that match TRBD1. The CDR3 runs to 14 residues. The germline V gene encodes CDR1 SGHSN and CDR2 HYEKVE. The J segment lost 3 bases and the V segment lost 2 bases, leaving 3 bases of the junction unmatched. The CDR3 region is CASSPRQGGNTLYF. CDR3 DNA (partial): TGTGCCAGCTCTCCCCGACAGGGTGGAAATACGCTCTAT.

Concerning this clone: Each gene name is a mouse one. Read sequence stops 1 residue before the CDR3 end, and the germline J gene provides the missing end. The chain employs TRBV13-2 and TRBJ2-5; 8 nucleotides match TRBD2. Germline assignment: CDR1 NNHNN and CDR2 SYGAGS (reference sequence). J lost 5 bases, V lost 0 bases, and 5 bases had no gene match. There are 15 residues in the CDR3. The CDR3 protein is CASGDALDWGDTQYF. CDR3 bases read: TGTGCCAGCGGTGATGCCCTCGACTGGGGAGACACCCAGTAC.

Points on this clone: Gene names and germline refer to mouse. The CDR3 goes on 1 residue after the read ends, and that part is filled in from the germline J gene. The genes are TRBV15 and TRBJ2-5; 11 nucleotides align to TRBD1. Germline CDR1 reads SGHND; CDR2 reads FRSKSL. Unmatched junction bases numbered 3, after V lost 5 bases and J lost 8 bases. There are 13 residues in the CDR3. Partial CDR3 DNA: TGTGCCAGCAGTCGGACAGGGGGCGGCACCCAGTAC. Its protein is CASSRTGGGTQY. The full CDR3 sequence reads CASSRTGGGTQYF.

Comments on this clone: Gene names are the mouse ones. The CDR3 end is not reached by the read, which stops 1 residue before it; the germline J gene fills it in. At the DNA level, this CDR3 is encoded by other sequences in the same sample as well. J is TRBJ2-7 and V is TRBV13-1; the D is unclear. Between the trimmed V and J ends, which lost 0 bases and 6 bases, there was a span of 4 bases. Germline V gene lookup returns CDR1 NSHNY and CDR2 SYGAGN. There are 11 residues in the CDR3. The CDR3 DNA, read in part, is TGTGCCAGCAGTGATGCAGGTGAACAGTAC. Translated, it gives CASSDAGEQY. The whole CDR3 sequence is CASSDAGEQYF.

A note on this clone: The junction departs from the called germline gene at one end, perhaps through a read error. Germline and genes: mouse. The read ends 1 residue shy of where the CDR3 ends; the end is completed using the germline J gene. The V and J genes are TRBV13-1 and TRBJ2-7; 7 nucleotides match TRBD1. Looked up from germline, CDR1 is NSHNY and CDR2 is SYGAGN. The CDR3 is 12 residues long. CDR3 DNA, as far as it was read: TGCCAGCCCTGGACAGGCGTCTATGAACAGTAC. It yields the protein CQPWTGVYEQY. The entire CDR3 protein is CQPWTGVYEQYF.

A note on this clone: Gene names and germline match the mouse. The CDR3 end falls 1 residue outside the read, so it is completed with the germline J gene. The V call is TRBV16, the J call TRBJ2-1, with D possibly matching TRBD1 (5 bases). V dropped 3 bases and J dropped 0 bases, with 6 bases sitting between them. This CDR3 has 14 amino acids. The germline V gene has CDR1 SGHSA and CDR2 FRNQAP. This chain's CDR3 is CASSFQGNYAEQFF. The DNA read from the CDR3 is TGTGCAAGCAGCTTCCAGGGTAACTATGCTGAGCAGTTC.

This clone has just one count. Genes here carry mouse names. From the germline J gene comes the end of the CDR3, since the read stops 1 residue before it. The same CDR3 is also encoded by other DNA sequences in this sample. The V call is TRBV3, the J call TRBJ2-1, with 12 bases matching TRBD2. CDR3 length equals 16 residues. Germline CDR1 reads SNHLY; CDR2 reads FYNGKV (reference sequence). With 4 bases clipped from V and 5 bases from J, the junction kept 6 bases outside the gene matches. The CDR3 bases that were read are TGTGCCAGCAGCTCCCGACTGGGGGGGCGCGATGCTGAGCAGTTC. It specifies CASSSRLGGRDAEQF. The entire CDR3 reads CASSSRLGGRDAEQFF.

Worth noting for this clone: These gene names are mouse names. The read terminates 1 residue ahead of where the CDR3 ends, so the germline J gene completes it. The chain couples TRBV12-2 to TRBJ1-3; D remains unclear. V gave up 0 bases and J gave up 5 bases, with 7 bases separating them. This CDR3 has 13 residues. Per the germline V gene, CDR1 is SGHLS and CDR2 is HYDKME. The sequenced CDR3 bases are TGTGCCAGCTCTCTCGAGAGGAGAAATACGCTCTAT. Its translation: CASSLERRNTLY. The complete CDR3 reads CASSLERRNTLYF.

In regard to this clone: Gene names and germline match the mouse. The read ends 1 residue early relative to the CDR3; the germline J gene fills the gap. The V gene is TRBV26, the J gene TRBJ2-3, with 9 bases fitting TRBD2. Germline loops: CDR1 KGHPV, CDR2 FQNQEV (reference sequence). CDR3 length equals 14 residues. V was pared by 6 bases and J by 3 bases, with 4 bases of the junction left unmatched. The CDR3 DNA, read in part, is TGTGCCAGCAGCCCGACTGGGGGCGCAGAAACGCTGTAT. Translation: CASSPTGGAETLY. The entire CDR3 reads CASSPTGGAETLYF. The full variable domain, its missing parts supplied by reference TRBV26 and TRBJ2-3, is NSKVIQTPRYLVKGQGQKAKMRCIPEKGHPVVFWYQQNKNNEFKFLINFQNQEVLQQIDMTEKRFSAECPSNSPCSLEIQSSEAGDSALYLCASSPTGGAETLYFGSGTRLTVL.

A remark on this clone: Germline and genes here are mouse. The read terminates 1 residue before the CDR3 end, so the remaining end is supplied by the germline J gene. V gene TRBV29 combines with J gene TRBJ2-1; 10 bases are shared with TRBD2. Germline loops: CDR1 MSHET, CDR2 SYDVDS. This CDR3 contains 15 residues. The trim removed 2 bases at V and 3 bases at J, leaving 1 base unmatched. The part of the CDR3 DNA that was read is TGTGCTAGCAGTTTACTGGGGGGGCCCTATGCTGAGCAGTTC. As protein: CASSLLGGPYAEQF. The CDR3, in full, reads CASSLLGGPYAEQFF.

Of note for this clone: Mouse germline and gene names are used. CDR3 residues: CASSEDWGNYAEQFF. The part of the CDR3 DNA that was read is TGTGCAAGCAGCGAGGACTGGGGAAACTATGCTGAGCAGTTC. The chain links TRBV16 to TRBJ2-1, with TRBD2 matching 9 bases. The sequenced fragment ends 1 residue before the CDR3 boundary, so the rest is inferred from the germline J gene. This CDR3 comprises 15 residues. In germline, CDR1 is SGHSA, CDR2 FRNQAP. Germline trimming cut 5 bases from V and 1 base from J; bases unmatched to any gene: 3.

As regards this clone: Gene and germline names: mouse. The read terminates 1 residue before the CDR3 end, so the remaining end is supplied by the germline J gene. This sequence joins TRBV1 and TRBJ2-4; 7 positions agree with TRBD1. J was trimmed by 0 bases and V by 8 bases; bases with no gene match: 5. CDR3 size: 14 residues. Germline-derived CDR1 and CDR2 are NSQYPW and LRSPGD (reference sequence). The chain's CDR3 is CTCSAGGSQNTLYF. CDR3 bases read: TGCACCTGCTCCGCAGGGGGAAGTCAAAACACCTTGTAC.

This clone was picked up a small number of times. Gene names refer to mouse genes. The sequence runs out 1 residue before the end of the CDR3; the remainder is reconstructed from the germline J gene. The rearrangement uses TRBV15 and TRBJ1-1; unclear D gene. The CDR3 runs 13 residues. Looked up from germline, CDR1 is SGHND and CDR2 is FRSKSL. The ends were cut back, 3 bases at V and 3 bases at J, with 8 bases in the middle. The sequenced part of the CDR3 DNA is TGTGCCAGCAGTTTGAGGGTAGACACAGAAGTCTTC. The encoded protein is CASSLRVDTEVF. The CDR3 in full is CASSLRVDTEVFF.

This clone was detected only once. The germline and genes are mouse ones. Sequencing ends 1 residue short of the CDR3 end; the germline J gene provides the rest. The V gene is TRBV16, the J gene TRBJ2-2, with 7 bases matching TRBD1. V gave up 4 bases and J gave up 2 bases; unmatched junction bases: 1. Per germline, CDR1 SGHSA and CDR2 FRNQAP. The CDR3 consists of 14 residues. The covered CDR3 bases are TGTGCAAGCAGCTCCAGGGGGAACACCGGGCAGCTCTAC. Translated: CASSSRGNTGQLY. From start to end, the CDR3 is CASSSRGNTGQLYF.